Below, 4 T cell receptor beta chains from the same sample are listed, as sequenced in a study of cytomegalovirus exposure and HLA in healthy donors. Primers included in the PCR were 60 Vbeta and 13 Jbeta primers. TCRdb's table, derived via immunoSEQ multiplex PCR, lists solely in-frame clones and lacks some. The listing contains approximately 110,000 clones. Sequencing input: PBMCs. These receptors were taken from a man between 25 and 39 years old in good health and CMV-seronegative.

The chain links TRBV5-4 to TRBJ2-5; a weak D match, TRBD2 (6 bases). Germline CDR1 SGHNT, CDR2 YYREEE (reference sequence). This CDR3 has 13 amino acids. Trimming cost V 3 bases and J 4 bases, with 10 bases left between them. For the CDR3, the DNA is TGTGCCAGCAGCTCCTCCGGGGGAGAGACCCAGTACTTC. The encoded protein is CASSSSGGETQYF. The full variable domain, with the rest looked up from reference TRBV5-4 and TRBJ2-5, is ETGVTQSPTHLIKTRGQQVTLRCSSQSGHNTVSWYQQALGQGPQFIFQYYREEENGRGNFPPRFSGLQFPNYSSELNVNALELDDSALYLCASSSSGGETQYFGPGTRLLVL.

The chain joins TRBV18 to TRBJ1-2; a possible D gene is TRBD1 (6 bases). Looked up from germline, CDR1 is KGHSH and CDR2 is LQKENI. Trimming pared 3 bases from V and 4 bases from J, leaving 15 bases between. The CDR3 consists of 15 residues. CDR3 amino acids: CASSPSEQGSYGYTF. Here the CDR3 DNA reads TGTGCCAGCTCACCTTCTGAACAGGGTAGCTATGGCTACACCTTC.

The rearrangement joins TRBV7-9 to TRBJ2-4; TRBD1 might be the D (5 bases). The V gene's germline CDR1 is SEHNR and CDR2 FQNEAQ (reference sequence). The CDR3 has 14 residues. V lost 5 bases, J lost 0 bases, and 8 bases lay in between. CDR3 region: CASSQGLAKNIQYF. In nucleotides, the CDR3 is TGTGCCAGCAGCCAGGGTCTAGCCAAAAACATTCAGTACTTC.

This CDR3 reads CASSPGLASPGTGELFF. CDR3 DNA sequence: TGCGCCAGCAGCCCCGGACTAGCCTCACCAGGCACCGGGGAGCTGTTTTTT. This rearrangement joins TRBV5-1 to TRBJ2-2; TRBD2 matches at 8 bases. This CDR3 spans 17 amino acids. The V and J ends lost 4 bases and 4 bases, in that order; junction bases with no gene match: 12. Germline CDR1 and CDR2: SGHRS and YFSETQ.